The 25 T cell receptor beta chains given below trace back to one sample, sequenced in a study of human T cells and chemical hapten exposure. TCRdb analysed the RACE reads with MiXCR anew, one entry per CDR3 protein. Among 60,000 or so distinct CDR3 sequences listed, 9.9% were seen once. Sample time point: pre-sensitization, week 0. Treatment denoted: therapeutic diphenylcyclopropenone sensitization with weekly scalp DPC. Sample: whole blood, taken in connection with sensitization to the hapten diphenylcyclopropenone (DPC). These receptor sequences come from a man in his forties or fifties with alopecia areata. Some clones in this sample may be carry-over from other donors' samples.

This clonotype was seen a handful of times. CDR3 coding DNA: TGTGCCAGCAGTGACTCTGGGACAACGAACACCGGGGAGCTGTTTTTT. It encodes CASSDSGTTNTGELFF. This chain connects TRBV6-4 to TRBJ2-2, with D tentatively TRBD1 (6 bases). V gave up 0 bases and J gave up 0 bases, with 8 bases separating them. CDR3 size: 16 residues. Germline V gives CDR1 MRHNA, CDR2 SNTAGT.

This clonotype was observed many times. The rearrangement links TRBV6-1 to TRBJ2-5, with D unclear. The ends were cut back, 2 bases at V and 1 base at J, with 17 bases in the middle. CDR1 is MNHNS and CDR2 is SASEGT in the germline V gene. The CDR3 is made up of 17 amino acids. The CDR3 spells CASSEYGSPRRQETQYF. DNA for the CDR3: TGTGCCAGCAGTGAATATGGTAGCCCGAGGCGCCAAGAGACCCAGTACTTC.

This clonotype has just a few counts. The rearrangement links TRBV28 to TRBJ2-4; perhaps TRBD2 as D (7 bases). CDR1 MDHEN and CDR2 SYDVKM come from the germline V gene. The CDR3 has 15 residues. Trimming stripped 1 base from V and 5 bases from J, with 12 bases between. In nucleotides, the CDR3 is TGTGCCAGCAGTTTATTGGGGGGGCTCGAAAACATTCAGTACTTC. Translated: CASSLLGGLENIQYF.

This clonotype came up many times. V usage is TRBV7-2 and J usage is TRBJ2-7; D is undetermined. V was pared by 3 bases and J by 2 bases, with 8 bases between. This CDR3 contains 13 residues. Looked up from germline, CDR1 is SGHTA and CDR2 is FQGNSA. This CDR3 is CASSFYQTYEQYF. CDR3 sequence (DNA): TGTGCCAGCAGCTTTTACCAGACCTACGAGCAGTACTTC.

This clonotype was recorded many times. The CDR3 DNA is TGTGCCAGCAGTTACTCCCCGACAGGGGACACCGGGGAGCTGTTTTTT. It codes for CASSYSPTGDTGELFF. This chain connects TRBV6-6 to TRBJ2-2, with TRBD1 identical over 8 bases. CDR3 length equals 16 residues. CDR1 and CDR2 from the germline V gene are MNHNY and SVGAGI (reference sequence). With V trimmed by 0 bases and J by 3 bases, 3 bases remained unmatched.

This chain joins TRBV9 and TRBJ2-2, with D hard to call. Trimming shortened V by 0 bases and J by 6 bases, and 3 bases separated the two germline ends. From germline, CDR1 is SGDLS and CDR2 YYNGEE. The CDR3 spans 12 residues. Here the CDR3 reads CASSVEAGELFF. The CDR3 DNA reads as TGTGCCAGCAGCGTAGAAGCCGGGGAGCTGTTTTTT.

This chain joins TRBV12-3 or TRBV12-4 and TRBJ1-2; TRBD1 might be the D (6 bases). The ends were cut back, 2 bases at V and 4 bases at J, with 17 bases in the middle. CDR3 size: 16 residues. The CDR3 region has the DNA TGTGCCAGCAGTTTAATATATGGGGGGCGAGGCTATGGCTACACCTTC. Amino acids: CASSLIYGGRGYGYTF.

This clonotype is deemed medium-sized. The chain recombines TRBV27 with TRBJ2-5, with D uncertain. Germline V gene lookup returns CDR1 MNHEY and CDR2 SMNVEV (reference sequence). V lost 2 bases and J 2 bases, leaving 6 bases between the germline ends. The CDR3 spans 13 residues. This CDR3 is CASSLRRQETQYF. CDR3 sequence (DNA): TGTGCCAGCAGTTTACGGCGGCAAGAGACCCAGTACTTC.

In its sample, this clonotype was seen a few times. The chain has TRBV30 and TRBJ2-7; 9 nucleotides align to TRBD1. Germline loops: CDR1 GTSNPN, CDR2 SVGIG (reference sequence). The CDR3 has 14 residues. After removal of 3 bases from V and 0 bases from J, the junction contained 3 bases not matched to a gene. The CDR3, as DNA: TGTGCCTGGAGGGGACAGGGCCTCTCCTACGAGCAGTACTTC. This encodes CAWRGQGLSYEQYF.

There are many counts of this clonotype. The CDR3 DNA reads as TGTGCCAGCAGGGGAGGCAATCAGCCCCAGCATTTT. Residues: CASRGGNQPQHF. V and J are TRBV28 and TRBJ1-5; unclear D gene. The V gene's germline CDR1 is MDHEN and CDR2 SYDVKM. V was shortened by 6 bases and J by 2 bases, with 5 bases between the two germline ends. The CDR3 spans 12 residues.

The gene calls are TRBV6-2 or TRBV6-3 and TRBJ2-1; the match to TRBD2 covers 7 bases. This CDR3 comprises 13 residues. V lost 7 bases, J lost 5 bases, and 5 bases stayed unmatched. Germline values: CDR1 MNHEY, CDR2 SVGEGT. CDR3 sequence reads: CASMPLADNEQFF. In DNA, the CDR3 is TGTGCCAGCATGCCCCTAGCGGACAATGAGCAGTTCTTC.

This clonotype was counted at least ten times. The rearrangement links TRBV7-6 to TRBJ2-1; D is possibly TRBD1 or TRBD2 (5 bases each). Germline V gene sequence: CDR1 SGHVS, CDR2 FNYEAQ. This CDR3 region has 14 residues. V was trimmed by 7 bases and J by 6 bases, leaving 16 bases between them. This CDR3 is CASTNPGTPNEQFF. The CDR3 DNA sequence: TGTGCCAGCACCAACCCGGGGACGCCCAATGAGCAGTTCTTC.

The chain links TRBV7-3 to TRBJ2-3, with a weak D call TRBD2 (6 bases). Germline CDR1 and CDR2: SGHTA and FQGTGA. The CDR3 totals 16 residues. The V end lost 5 bases, the J end lost 0 bases, and 15 bases lay between the germline ends. The CDR3: CASSPRGGTSTDTQYF. CDR3 nucleotide sequence: TGTGCCAGCAGCCCACGGGGCGGGACTAGCACAGATACGCAGTATTTT.

This clonotype was seen many times. The chain recombines TRBV28 with TRBJ2-7, with a weak D call TRBD2 (6 bases). Germline CDR1 reads MDHEN; CDR2 reads SYDVKM. The CDR3 length is 12 residues. V was shortened by 6 bases and J by 7 bases, with 13 bases between the two germline ends. This CDR3 is CASRGDFLEQYF. The CDR3 nucleotides are TGTGCCAGCAGGGGGGACTTCTTGGAGCAGTACTTC.

This clonotype showed up just a few times. The V call is TRBV15, the J call TRBJ2-3; maybe TRBD1 (6 bases). Trimming removed 4 bases at V and 3 bases at J, with 8 bases between. Germline CDR1 is LNHNV and CDR2 is YYDKDF (reference sequence). This CDR3 has 13 amino acids. Here the CDR3 reads CATSIQGTDTQYF. For the CDR3, the DNA is TGTGCCACCAGCATCCAGGGGACAGATACGCAGTATTTT. Based on the CDR3 plus reference TRBV15 and TRBJ2-3, the full variable domain is DAMVIQNPRYQVTQFGKPVTLSCSQTLNHNVMYWYQQKSSQAPKLLFHYYDKDFNNEADTPDNFQSRRPNTSFCFLDIRSPGLGDTAMYLCATSIQGTDTQYFGPGTRLTVL.

The gene calls are TRBV6-1 and TRBJ2-3, with 10 bases that match TRBD1. The V segment lost 2 bases and the J segment 4 bases; nucleotides outside the gene matches: 6. Germline CDR1 reads MNHNS; CDR2 reads SASEGT. The CDR3 is 16 amino acids. This chain's CDR3 is CASSETWTGGADTQYF. CDR3 DNA: TGTGCCAGCAGTGAAACCTGGACAGGGGGTGCAGATACGCAGTATTTT.

As concerns this clonotype: With a much larger clone just one base away, this may be a read error. The CDR3 end shows no conserved phenylalanine or tryptophan, and so a read error is likely. The chain uses TRBV11-2 and TRBJ2-1, with 13 positions matching TRBD2. The CDR3 totals 16 residues. Germline CDR1 reads SGHAT; CDR2 reads FQNNGV. After removal of 5 bases from V and 6 bases from J, the junction contained 7 bases not matched to a gene. CDR3 nucleotides: TGTGCCAGCAGCGCCGGACTAGCGGGAGACCCCAATGAGCAGTTCCTC. It yields the protein CASSAGLAGDPNEQFL.

Many counts were recorded for this clonotype. The chain combines TRBV15 with TRBJ2-2, with D possibly TRBD2 on 6 matching bases. The CDR3 runs 17 residues. V was trimmed by 0 bases and J by 2 bases, leaving 13 bases between them. The germline V gene encodes CDR1 LNHNV and CDR2 YYDKDF (reference sequence). CDR3 region: CATSRDGLALNTGELFF. CDR3 coding DNA: TGTGCCACCAGCAGAGACGGTCTAGCGCTAAACACCGGGGAGCTGTTTTTT.

This clonotype was counted many times. This chain connects TRBV7-9 to TRBJ2-7; D is possibly TRBD1 or TRBD2 (6 bases each). CDR1 and CDR2 from the germline V gene are SEHNR and FQNEAQ (reference sequence). The CDR3 sequence is 16 residues long. The V gene lost 5 bases and the J gene lost 4 bases, with 21 bases spanning the gap. DNA for the CDR3: TGTGCCAGCAGCCAAGGGGGGCAGGGCGGAATGTACGAGCAGTACTTC. Translated, it gives CASSQGGQGGMYEQYF.

This clonotype was detected ten times or more. The CDR3 loop reads CASSPTSANTGELFF. The CDR3 nucleotides are TGTGCCAGCAGCCCGACTTCCGCGAACACCGGGGAGCTGTTTTTT. The chain combines TRBV7-9 with TRBJ2-2; D unresolved. Trimming shortened V by 5 bases and J by 0 bases, and 10 bases separated the two germline ends. The germline V gene has CDR1 SEHNR and CDR2 FQNEAQ (reference sequence). The CDR3 has 15 residues.

This clonotype was observed at least ten times. The chain uses TRBV12-3 or TRBV12-4 and TRBJ1-1; D remains ambiguous. Trimming took off 8 bases at V and 0 bases at J, with 10 bases between the two ends. The CDR3 consists of 13 residues. The CDR3 DNA reads TGTGCCAGCGGCGTGGGGATGAACACTGAAGCTTTCTTT. It specifies CASGVGMNTEAFF.

This sequence joins TRBV28 and TRBJ2-4; weak D call: TRBD1 (5 bases). CDR3 length: 13 amino acids. With 9 bases removed from V and 9 bases from J, the gap between germline ends came to 18 bases. Germline V gene sequence: CDR1 MDHEN, CDR2 SYDVKM. CDR3 nucleotides: TGTGCCAGTATTAAGGCAGGGCCGGGCATTCAGTACTTC. Its protein is CASIKAGPGIQYF.

This clonotype appeared many times. This chain joins TRBV18 and TRBJ2-2; 9 positions agree with TRBD2. The CDR3 is made up of 16 amino acids. Germline V gene lookup returns CDR1 KGHSH and CDR2 LQKENI. Losses at the gene ends were 5 bases for V and 6 bases for J; bases not matched to a gene: 10. CDR3 nucleotide sequence: TGTGCCAGCTCAAGCGGGACTAGCAGTTGGTCCGGGGAGCTGTTTTTT. Amino acids: CASSSGTSSWSGELFF.

This clonotype was detected only a few times. The J gene is TRBJ1-1, the V gene TRBV12-3 or TRBV12-4, with unresolved D. This CDR3 has 13 amino acids. The V end lost 3 bases, the J end lost 0 bases, and 5 bases lay between the germline ends. The chain's CDR3 is CASSLKLNTEAFF. CDR3 coding DNA: TGTGCCAGCAGTTTGAAGTTGAACACTGAAGCTTTCTTT.

This clonotype was seen repeatedly, ten times or more. The chain links TRBV5-1 to TRBJ2-7; possible D gene TRBD1, 6 bases. The germline CDR1 and CDR2 sequences are SGHRS and YFSETQ. V shed 1 base and J shed 5 bases, with 13 bases lying between them. The CDR3 is 14 residues long. CDR3 in amino acids: CASSLLGAQNEQYF. CDR3 DNA: TGCGCCAGCAGCTTGTTGGGGGCGCAGAACGAGCAGTACTTC.